This T cell receptor (beta chain) originates from a study of cytomegalovirus exposure and HLA in healthy donors. The CDR3 covers 15 residues. Germline CDR1 is LGHNT and CDR2 is FRNRAP. V lost 2 bases, J lost 8 bases, and 9 bases stayed unmatched. Here immunoSEQ multiplex PCR was the method, and the copy in TCRdb shows in-frame clones only, minus some. The sample includes 250,000 to 400,000 clones, over 75% of them seen just once. This clone came up once. The origin of this receptor is a man aged 25-40 years in good health and CMV-seronegative. The chain is built from TRBV12-5 and TRBJ2-1, with 7 bases fitting TRBD2. The sample taken for sequencing was PBMCs. CDR3 protein: CASGLILAGADEQFF. CDR3 coding DNA: TGTGCTAGTGGTTTGATATTAGCGGGTGCCGATGAGCAGTTCTTC.